This T cell receptor beta chain was recorded in a study of tumor and adjacent non-tumor tissue in lung cancer. Turning to the study itself: Aged roughly 30 to 85 years, patients included roughly ten men and 4 to 6 women with stage I to III disease.

The CDR3 length is 12 residues. CDR1 is MNHEY, CDR2 SVGAGI, per germline. V was pared by 10 bases and J by 9 bases, with 18 bases between. RNA was extracted from bulk tissue without any cell sorting. Study-wide findings and caveats: In normal lung, the top 100 clones were significantly more dominant than in tumor.

Three rounds of nested PCR, following a modified ARM-PCR protocol, produced the TCRbeta library. From the multiplex PCR reads, TCRdb called clonotypes with MiXCR, one entry per CDR3 protein. The table includes 220,000 or so distinct CDR3 sequences, 70% to 75% detected once. This clonotype was seen once. The target antigen is unknown. V gene TRBV6-5 combines with J gene TRBJ2-5; D is possibly TRBD1 (6 bases). This receptor was taken from a man aged 55-75 years with non-small cell lung cancer. Sequenced sample: lung tumor tissue. DNA for the CDR3: TGTGCCACCCAGACAGGCCACTACGCCCAGTACTTC. Translation: CATQTGHYAQYF.